This T cell receptor (beta chain) was profiled in a study of regulatory T cells in long-lasting Graves disease. General study results and limits: There was favoring of TRBV28, TRBJ1-2 and TRBJ2-5 in persistent disease. With 2,500 to 3,500 shared public clonotypes, persistent patients exceeded new patients, who shared about a thousand.

The CDR3 runs to 12 residues. Germline assignment: CDR1 SEHNR and CDR2 FQNEAQ (reference sequence). V was trimmed by 6 bases and J by 5 bases, leaving 11 bases between them. Researchers made TCR beta libraries by using iRepertoire HTBI primers and running Arm-PCR on CDR3 regions. TCRdb reanalysed the multiplex PCR reads using MiXCR and keeps one entry per CDR3 protein. The sample lists roughly 530,000 distinct CDR3 sequences; around 15% were seen once. Of note for this clonotype: Antigen unknown.

Noted time point: newly diagnosed GD, antithyroid drugs for less than 3 months. Preparation of the TCR library used RNA extracted from PBMCs. The data also belong to a second study, concerning T cells in Graves' hyperthyroidism and ophthalmopathy. Per that paper: Diagnostic decisions used clinical symptoms, serum thyroxine and TRAb, thyroid ultrasound and orbital computed tomography. Ophthalmopathy and stable hyperthyroidism were separated by a 13 V-J model.

The TCR sequence derives from a woman in her forties or fifties with Graves disease. The V and J genes are TRBV7-9 and TRBJ2-7; D ambiguous. Sequenced here: peripheral blood mononuclear cells (PBMCs), sampled at new diagnosis, from a patient treated with antithyroid drugs. In DNA form, the CDR3 reads TGTGCCAGCAGTTTGGCCAAAAACGAGCAGTACTTC. This translates into CASSLAKNEQYF.